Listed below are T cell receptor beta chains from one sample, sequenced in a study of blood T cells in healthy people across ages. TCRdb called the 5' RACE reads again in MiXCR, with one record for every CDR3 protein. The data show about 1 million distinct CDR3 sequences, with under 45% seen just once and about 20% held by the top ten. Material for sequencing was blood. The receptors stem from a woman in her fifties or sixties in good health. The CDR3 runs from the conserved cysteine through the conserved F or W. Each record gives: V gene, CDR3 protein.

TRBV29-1,CSVGTSGRAHEQFF
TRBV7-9,CAGSPGSYNEQFF
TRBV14,CASSQVTGTGVGETQYF
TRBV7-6,CASSIGTSGLFAHEQYF
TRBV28,CASRVRESTGELFF
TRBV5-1,CASSPLSGTSGRTYNEQFF
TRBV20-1,CSATRDRASRETQYF
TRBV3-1,CASSQEGPEGRDTINYGYTF
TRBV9,CASSVEDNSPLHF
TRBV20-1,CSARPAKRGPSFEQYF
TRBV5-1,CASSLEFAGGRETQYF
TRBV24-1,CATSDLRAGEYNEQFF
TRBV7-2,CASSGLASYYNEQYF
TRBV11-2,CASSISSGNYEQYF
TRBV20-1,CSTRDLGGDILRATQYF
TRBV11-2,CASSLNPGLAGIYEQYF
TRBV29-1,CSVGTSVSYNEQYF
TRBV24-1,CATSVPGTSEQFF
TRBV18,CASSPLARSSTDTQYF
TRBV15,CATSRDGRGEAFF
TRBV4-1,CASSQETSLRAYNEQFF
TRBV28,CASSFSPTNTGELFF
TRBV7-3,CASSYSGSGNEQFF
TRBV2,CASSEDSPNNNEQFF
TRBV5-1,CASSPPNRGEYTETFF
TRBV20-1,CSARDLWAGTQAYGYTF
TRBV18,CASSPDIAGGPGNEQFF
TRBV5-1,CASSWDLGYPEADTQYF
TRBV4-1,CASSQLLAVSTDTQYF
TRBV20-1,CSAPGTGGSYEQYF
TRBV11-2,CASSTKPAGELFF
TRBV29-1,CSVEDRGCEQYF
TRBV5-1,CASSFPTGGTETQYF
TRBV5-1,CASSTGQVNIQYF
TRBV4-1,CASGHPTSGQYNEQYF
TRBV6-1,CASSESLVYGYTF
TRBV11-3,CASSLSGHSYEQYF
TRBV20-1,CSAEPTSGFQETQYF
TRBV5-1,CAGSLGWGGVSYNEQFF
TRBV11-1,CASSHSQGGRKTDTQYF
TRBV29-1,CSVVGRTTDTQYF